This TCR beta chain stems from a study of cytomegalovirus exposure and HLA in healthy donors. Findings and limits, study-wide: Specificity of a few CMV-associated chains for CMV antigens was verified in vitro.

In the case of this clone: Its antigen is not known.

Profiling relied on immunoSEQ multiplex PCR, and the TCRdb table lists in-frame clones only, not all of them. The sample consists of around 130,000 clones, under 90% of them appearing once. The donors were members of the validation cohort comprising over a hundred subjects, separate from the roughly 640-subject first cohort. The source material was PBMCs. The sequence was collected from a young man in good health and CMV-seronegative.

CDR3 region: CASSFPSGGFGETQYF. CDR3 bases: TGTGCCAGCAGTTTCCCCAGCGGGGGCTTCGGAGAGACCCAGTACTTC. This sequence joins TRBV2 and TRBJ2-5, with 8 bases aligning to TRBD2. The J segment lost 4 bases and the V segment lost 5 bases, leaving 12 bases of the junction unmatched. The CDR3 length is 16 residues. Per germline, CDR1 SNHLY and CDR2 FYNNEI.